Below, 29 T cell receptor beta chains from the same sample are listed, as sequenced in a study of T-cell reconstitution after alpha-beta-depleted transplantation in children. Unique molecular identifiers tagged the TCRbeta library. A single record per CDR3 protein comes from TCRdb applying MiXCR to the PCR reads. Of approximately 88,000 distinct CDR3 sequences listed, less than 15% are singletons. Source: PBMCs from the stem cell graft donor, taken from the stem cell graft. The receptors were sampled from a human donor who donated a stem cell graft to a child with inherited bone marrow failure.

The V gene is TRBV12-3 or TRBV12-4, the J gene TRBJ2-1; 8 bases align to TRBD2. J gave up 0 bases and V 3 bases, and 7 bases lay outside the gene matches. CDR3 size: 17 residues. CDR3 protein: CASSFLREALSYNEQFF. CDR3 DNA sequence: TGTGCCAGCAGTTTTTTGCGGGAGGCCCTCTCCTACAATGAGCAGTTCTTC.

The genes are TRBV29-1 and TRBJ2-7; D gene unclear. The germline gives CDR1 SQVTM, CDR2 ANQGSEA. There are 12 residues in the CDR3. Deletions cut 4 bases from V and 3 bases from J, with 10 bases between. CDR3 sequence reads: CSVGHTIYEQYF. CDR3 coding DNA: TGCAGCGTTGGACACACGATCTACGAGCAGTACTTC.

As to this clonotype: With a much larger clone just one base away, this may be a read error. The chain couples TRBV25-1 to TRBJ2-5; no firm D call. Trimming removed 4 bases from V and 5 bases from J, with 8 bases in between. Germline CDR1 reads MGHDK; CDR2 reads SYGVNS. The CDR3 extends over 12 amino acids. The CDR3 region has the DNA TGTGCCAGCAGTGGACCTGGGGAGACCCAGTACTTC. It codes for CASSGPGETQYF.

This clonotype was observed many times. The chain recombines TRBV7-9 with TRBJ2-1; 8 bases are a match to TRBD2. This CDR3 comprises 14 residues. The trim removed 8 bases at V and 8 bases at J, leaving 11 bases unmatched. Germline V gene lookup returns CDR1 SEHNR and CDR2 FQNEAQ (reference sequence). CDR3 amino acids: CASSREGDGDEQFF. CDR3 in DNA: TGTGCCAGCTCCCGGGAGGGGGATGGGGATGAGCAGTTCTTC.

The chain couples TRBV11-2 to TRBJ2-1; TRBD2 is a possible D gene (6 bases). The germline V gene has CDR1 SGHAT and CDR2 FQNNGV. The CDR3 has 15 residues. V gave up 5 bases and J gave up 3 bases, with 14 bases separating them. CDR3 sequence: CASSTGTLHYNEQFF. The CDR3 nucleotides are TGTGCCAGCAGCACCGGGACTTTGCACTACAATGAGCAGTTCTTC.

There are many counts of this clonotype. This chain links TRBV7-2 with TRBJ2-5; TRBD2 is a possible D gene (5 bases). The CDR3 covers 16 residues. Germline V lookup: CDR1 SGHTA, CDR2 FQGNSA. The V gene lost 0 bases and the J gene lost 4 bases, with 15 bases spanning the gap. The CDR3 loop is CASSLADGVEGETQYF. The CDR3 DNA reads TGTGCCAGCAGCTTAGCGGATGGGGTTGAGGGAGAGACCCAGTACTTC.

In its sample, this clonotype was seen many times. This chain uses TRBV4-3 with TRBJ2-3; 12 nucleotides line up with TRBD1. There are 15 residues in the CDR3. The J segment lost 5 bases and the V segment lost 4 bases, leaving 4 bases of the junction unmatched. Germline-derived CDR1 and CDR2 are LGHNA and YSLEER. DNA for the CDR3: TGCGCCAGCAGCCTGGGACAGGGGGCTGGAGATACGCAGTATTTT. Protein product: CASSLGQGAGDTQYF.

This clonotype was seen a few times. The chain combines TRBV7-2 with TRBJ1-2, with D unresolved. V lost 3 bases, J lost 8 bases, and 13 bases lay in between. Germline assignment: CDR1 SGHTA and CDR2 FQGNSA. The CDR3 contains 13 residues. CDR3 residues: CASSFRPSDGYTF. The CDR3 DNA sequence: TGTGCCAGCAGCTTTCGCCCTTCTGACGGCTACACCTTC.

This clonotype was seen many times. The chain is built from TRBV28 and TRBJ1-5, with 7 bases lining up with TRBD1. The CDR3 spans 15 residues. Germline V CDR1 and CDR2: MDHEN, SYDVKM. The V and J ends lost 6 bases and 2 bases, in that order; junction bases with no gene match: 7. CDR3: CASSPRGAGNQPQHF. The CDR3 DNA reads TGTGCCAGCAGCCCCAGGGGGGCTGGCAATCAGCCCCAGCATTTT.

This clonotype was detected many times. The rearrangement links TRBV7-9 to TRBJ2-1, with D unresolved. The V gene lost 0 bases and the J gene lost 0 bases, with 12 bases spanning the gap. The CDR3 is 17 residues long. Germline loops: CDR1 SEHNR, CDR2 FQNEAQ (reference sequence). The CDR3 loop is CASSLAPLGASYNEQFF. For the CDR3, the DNA is TGTGCCAGCAGCTTAGCCCCTCTGGGCGCCTCCTACAATGAGCAGTTCTTC.

This clonotype occurred many times. This sequence joins TRBV19 and TRBJ2-6; 10 bases are shared with TRBD2. CDR1 and CDR2 from the germline V gene are LNHDA and SQIVND (reference sequence). The CDR3 is 18 residues long. V shed 10 bases, J shed 2 bases, and the junction held 14 bases outside the gene matches. The CDR3 reads CATRGASGRVAGANVLTF. The CDR3 nucleotides are TGTGCCACCCGGGGCGCTAGCGGGAGAGTGGCTGGGGCCAACGTCCTGACTTTC.

This clonotype has a count of ten or more. The DNA of the CDR3 is TGTGCCAGCAGCCAAGATACCAGCGGGGTCAATCCGTATTTT. Its protein product is CASSQDTSGVNPYF. The chain couples TRBV4-2 to TRBJ2-3; TRBD2 matches 7 bases. The CDR3 is made up of 14 amino acids. Trimming removed 0 bases from V and 14 bases from J; junction bases left unmatched: 11. CDR1 LGHNA and CDR2 YNFKEQ come from the germline V gene.

In its sample, this clonotype was seen many times. The J gene is TRBJ2-1, the V gene TRBV11-2, with 10 bases lining up with TRBD2. The length of the CDR3 is 15 residues. After removal of 6 bases from V and 0 bases from J, the junction contained 2 bases not matched to a gene. Germline V gene data show CDR1 as SGHAT and CDR2 as FQNNGV. The CDR3 DNA sequence: TGTGCCAGCAGTCTAGCGGGAGTCTCCTACAATGAGCAGTTCTTC. It codes for CASSLAGVSYNEQFF.

This clonotype appeared many times. The V and J genes are TRBV5-1 and TRBJ1-4; possibly TRBD1 for D (5 bases). The CDR3 extends over 15 amino acids. The germline gives CDR1 SGHRS, CDR2 YFSETQ. Between the trimmed V and J ends, which lost 0 bases and 7 bases, there was a span of 13 bases. CDR3 nucleotides: TGCGCCAGCAGCTTGGGCAGGGCCCAGGGTGAAAAACTGTTTTTT. As protein: CASSLGRAQGEKLFF.

V is TRBV5-1 and J is TRBJ2-2; 9 positions agree with TRBD1. Germline V gene lookup returns CDR1 SGHRS and CDR2 YFSETQ. The CDR3 runs to 16 residues. V lost 0 bases, J lost 6 bases, and 6 bases stayed unmatched. The CDR3 reads CASSLAGTGISGELFF. CDR3 bases: TGCGCCAGCAGCTTGGCCGGGACAGGGATTTCCGGGGAGCTGTTTTTT.

This clonotype has only a few counts. Given a much more abundant clone one base away, this may be a read error. The rearrangement joins TRBV11-2 to TRBJ2-5; a weak D match, TRBD2 (5 bases). Germline CDR1 is SGHAT and CDR2 is FQNNGV. Trimming shortened V by 1 base and J by 3 bases, and 6 bases separated the two germline ends. The CDR3 is made up of 13 amino acids. CDR3 in amino acids: CASSLAAEETQYF. In DNA form, the CDR3 reads TGTGCCAGCAGCTTAGCAGCGGAAGAGACCCAGTACTTC.

The table lists this clonotype with many counts. The chain has TRBV5-1 and TRBJ2-7; no definite D call. Germline CDR1 is SGHRS and CDR2 is YFSETQ. The V and J ends lost 1 base and 2 bases respectively, with 10 bases between them. The CDR3 is 14 residues long. CDR3 coding DNA: TGCGCCAGCAGCTTGACGGACCGACCCTACGAGCAGTACTTC. Amino acid sequence: CASSLTDRPYEQYF.

The V gene is TRBV4-1, the J gene TRBJ2-4; D uncertain. V was trimmed by 2 bases and J by 0 bases, leaving 5 bases between them. From germline, CDR1 is MGHRA and CDR2 YSYEKL. The CDR3 has 14 residues. The CDR3 DNA follows: TGCGCCAGCAGCCAACTTTTAGCCAAAAACATTCAGTACTTC. Translating it yields CASSQLLAKNIQYF.

This clonotype was detected ten times or more. This sequence joins TRBV6-1 and TRBJ2-3; 13 bases are a match to TRBD2. This CDR3 has 15 residues. V shed 0 bases, J shed 8 bases, and the junction held 2 bases outside the gene matches. Germline V CDR1 and CDR2: MNHNS, SASEGT. The CDR3 here is CASSEATSGRGTQYF. In DNA form, the CDR3 reads TGTGCCAGCAGTGAAGCAACTAGCGGGAGGGGTACGCAGTATTTT.

The DNA for the CDR3 is TGTGCCAGTAGCCTGATGAGGGGCCAACGGTCTGAAGCTTTCTTT. This codes for CASSLMRGQRSEAFF. The chain uses TRBV19 and TRBJ1-1, with D perhaps TRBD1 (5 bases). Germline V gene data show CDR1 as LNHDA and CDR2 as SQIVND (reference sequence). V was trimmed by 6 bases and J by 6 bases, leaving 20 bases between them. This CDR3 is 15 amino acids long.

This clonotype was counted at least ten times. For the CDR3, the DNA is TGCAGCGCCGGTCCCCCAAGGACCCAGTACTTC. It codes for CSAGPPRTQYF. This chain connects TRBV20-1 to TRBJ2-5; unclear D gene. Germline CDR1 is DFQATT and CDR2 is SNEGSKA (reference sequence). The CDR3 is 11 residues long.

This clonotype was seen many times. V and J are TRBV29-1 and TRBJ2-1; tentatively, D is TRBD1 or TRBD2 (5 bases each). The V and J ends lost 2 bases and 2 bases respectively, with 13 bases between them. The germline V gene has CDR1 SQVTM and CDR2 ANQGSEA. The CDR3 is 15 amino acids. This chain's CDR3 is CSVEKGRSPYNEQFF. The CDR3 DNA reads TGCAGCGTTGAAAAGGGACGAAGTCCCTACAATGAGCAGTTCTTC.

This clonotype was counted at least ten times. CDR3 amino acids: CASSQATGRNQPQHF. DNA for the CDR3: TGTGCCAGCAGCCAGGCAACAGGGCGCAATCAGCCCCAGCATTTT. The chain is built from TRBV4-2 and TRBJ1-5; possible D gene TRBD1, 6 bases. The CDR3 is 15 amino acids. Germline V gene data show CDR1 as LGHNA and CDR2 as YNFKEQ. V lost 3 bases, J lost 2 bases, and 11 bases lay in between.

Points on this clonotype: A much larger clone lies a single base off, so this may be a read error. This chain joins TRBV20-1 and TRBJ2-1, with unresolved D. The CDR3 has 14 amino acids. With 2 bases removed from V and 0 bases from J, the gap between germline ends came to 8 bases. Looked up from germline, CDR1 is DFQATT and CDR2 is SNEGSKA (reference sequence). The CDR3 loop reads CSARPRSSYNEQFF. DNA for the CDR3: TGCAGTGCTAGACCCAGGAGCTCCTACAATGAGCAGTTCTTC.

This clonotype was recorded at least ten times. The rearrangement joins TRBV5-5 to TRBJ2-7, with D perhaps matching TRBD1 (6 bases). The germline CDR1 and CDR2 sequences are SGHKS and YYEKEE (reference sequence). This CDR3 has 13 amino acids. Deletions cut 4 bases from V and 5 bases from J, with 13 bases between. The CDR3 loop reads CASSPGVSDEQYF. CDR3 nucleotide sequence: TGTGCCAGCAGCCCAGGGGTCTCGGACGAGCAGTACTTC.

This clonotype showed up many times. The chain is built from TRBV20-1 and TRBJ2-7, with TRBD1 identical over 8 bases. The CDR3 covers 15 residues. Germline V gives CDR1 DFQATT, CDR2 SNEGSKA (reference sequence). Trimming at V came to 7 bases and at J to 5 bases, leaving 16 bases not matched to a gene. The DNA of the CDR3 is TGCAGTGTCGAATCCCAGGGGGCGCGAGGTGACGAGCAGTACTTC. It codes for CSVESQGARGDEQYF.

This clonotype was recorded many times. The CDR3 reads CASSFPGLPPANYGYTF. For the CDR3, the DNA is TGTGCCAGCAGTTTTCCGGGACTGCCACCTGCTAACTATGGCTACACCTTC. The gene calls are TRBV7-9 and TRBJ1-2, with D possibly matching TRBD1 (5 bases). CDR3 size: 17 residues. V lost 6 bases and J lost 0, with 20 bases in between. Germline assignment: CDR1 SEHNR and CDR2 FQNEAQ (reference sequence).

This clonotype was seen at least ten times. The CDR3 region has the DNA TGTGCCAGCAGCAAGCAGGGGGGAGGTGAGCAGTTCTTC. Protein product: CASSKQGGGEQFF. The chain combines TRBV2 with TRBJ2-1; tentatively, D is TRBD1 (7 bases). The germline V and J ends were trimmed by 6 bases and 9 bases, with 15 bases remaining between them. This CDR3 is built from 13 residues. Germline V gives CDR1 SNHLY, CDR2 FYNNEI. Looking up the rest from reference TRBV2 and TRBJ2-1 gives the full variable domain: EPEVTQTPSHQVTQMGQEVILRCVPISNHLYFYWYRQILGQKVEFLVSFYNNEISEKSEIFDDQFSVERPDGSNFTLKIRSTKLEDSAMYFCASSKQGGGEQFFGPGTRLTVL.

The rearrangement uses TRBV3-1 and TRBJ1-5; TRBD1 aligns across 8 bases. CDR1 is LGHDT, CDR2 YNNKEL, per germline (reference sequence). The CDR3 has 15 amino acids. Losses at the gene ends were 3 bases for V and 5 bases for J; bases not matched to a gene: 6. In nucleotides, the CDR3 is TGTGCCAGCAGCCATACCGACAGGGGTGATCAGCCCCAGCATTTT. Its protein product is CASSHTDRGDQPQHF.